These 21 T cell receptor beta chains were all obtained from the same sample, sequenced in a study of regulatory T cells in long-lasting Graves disease. Both iRepertoire HTBI primers and Arm-PCR of CDR3 regions were used to build the TCR beta libraries. One entry per CDR3 protein results from TCRdb running MiXCR on the multiplex PCR reads. The table shows 400,000 or so distinct CDR3 sequences, with less than 25% occurring only once. Time point described: persistent/refractory GD, antithyroid drugs over 5 years with positive TRAb. PBMC RNA was the source of the TCR library. Sequencing was performed on peripheral blood mononuclear cells (PBMCs), taken when the disease was refractory, from a patient treated with antithyroid drugs. Receptors were obtained from a female donor with Graves disease.

In regard to this clonotype: Possible read error: a much larger clone is one base away. This rearrangement joins TRBV20-1 to TRBJ2-1; no clear D gene. The CDR3 is 17 amino acids. The germline gives CDR1 DFQATT, CDR2 SNEGSKA (reference sequence). For the CDR3, the DNA is TGCAGTGCTAGAGGAGGTTCCGGAGAGCCCTCCTACAATGAGCAGCTCTTC. Translation gives CSARGGSGEPSYNEQLF.

The chain couples TRBV25-1 to TRBJ2-1; 12 bases match TRBD2. The CDR3 length is 17 residues. In germline, CDR1 is MGHDK, CDR2 SYGVNS. The ends lost 3 bases at V and 7 bases at J; junction bases unmatched: 10. Written as DNA, the CDR3 is TGTGCCAGCAGTGACGCAGATCTAGCGGGAGGGCTTAATGAGCAGTTCTTC. Its translation: CASSDADLAGGLNEQFF.

This clonotype was counted a few times. The chain links TRBV15 to TRBJ1-5; D uncertain. The germline V and J ends were trimmed by 0 bases and 5 bases, with 14 bases remaining between them. Germline lookup yields CDR1 LNHNV and CDR2 YYDKDF (reference sequence). The CDR3 covers 16 residues. The CDR3 bases are TGTGCCACCAGCAGAGATTGGGGTACGAAGGATCAGCCCCAGCATTTT. Residues: CATSRDWGTKDQPQHF.

This clonotype was observed at least ten times. The V gene is TRBV12-3 or TRBV12-4, the J gene TRBJ2-5; D gene unclear. CDR3 length: 13 residues. Trimming took off 3 bases at V and 1 base at J, with 6 bases between the two ends. CDR3 residues: CASSFQFQETQYF. Written as DNA, the CDR3 is TGTGCCAGCAGTTTTCAGTTCCAAGAGACCCAGTACTTC.

The table lists this clonotype with many counts. V is TRBV10-3 and J is TRBJ2-5; 13 bases line up with TRBD2. V gave up 0 bases and J gave up 3 bases; unmatched junction bases: 1. The CDR3 totals 16 residues. In germline, CDR1 is ENHRY, CDR2 SYGVKD. The DNA for the CDR3 is TGTGCCATCAGTGAGTCTACTAGCGGGAGGGAAGAGACCCAGTACTTC. Its protein is CAISESTSGREETQYF.

This clonotype was counted between two and nine times. The chain links TRBV19 to TRBJ1-1, with a weak D call TRBD1 (6 bases). Germline V gene sequence: CDR1 LNHDA, CDR2 SQIVND (reference sequence). The CDR3 loop spans 14 amino acids. Trimming removed 10 bases from V and 1 base from J, with 16 bases in between. The CDR3 sequence is CATSPRDKNTEAFF. CDR3 sequence (DNA): TGTGCCACGTCCCCCCGGGACAAGAACACTGAAGCTTTCTTT.

This clonotype was counted many times. The genes are TRBV2 and TRBJ1-1; D not resolved. Trimming took off 6 bases at V and 6 bases at J, with 17 bases between the two ends. Germline CDR1 reads SNHLY; CDR2 reads FYNNEI. The CDR3 has 14 residues. The CDR3 DNA is TGTGCCAGCAGGTCAGACACTATCGGCTCTGAAGCTTTCTTT. It codes for CASRSDTIGSEAFF.

The rearrangement links TRBV5-1 to TRBJ2-7; 8 bases match TRBD1. J lost 5 bases, V lost 4 bases, and 8 bases had no gene match. Germline CDR1 reads SGHRS; CDR2 reads YFSETQ. The CDR3 sequence is 14 residues long. CDR3 DNA: TGCGCCAGCAGCATGGGACAGGAATTTAACGAGCAGTACTTC. This translates into CASSMGQEFNEQYF.

This clonotype has a count of ten or more. The V and J genes are TRBV6-2 or TRBV6-3 and TRBJ2-7; D assignment may be TRBD1 or TRBD2 (6 bases each). Trimming left V 5 bases short and J 3 bases short, with 20 bases between. From germline, CDR1 is MNHEY and CDR2 SVGEGT. This CDR3 spans 16 amino acids. The CDR3 DNA reads TGTGCCAGCAGTCCTCTCGGGGGACAATCACGCTACGAGCAGTACTTC. Amino acids: CASSPLGGQSRYEQYF.

The gene calls are TRBV27 and TRBJ2-7, with TRBD2 matching 12 bases. V was clipped by 9 bases and J by 6 bases; unmatched bases: 6. Germline CDR1 MNHEY, CDR2 SMNVEV (reference sequence). The CDR3 has 13 amino acids. The CDR3 region is CASRTSGAFEQYF. As DNA, the CDR3 is TGTGCCAGTCGGACTAGCGGGGCATTCGAGCAGTACTTC.

The gene calls are TRBV6-1 and TRBJ2-7; unclear D gene. V lost 11 bases and J 2 bases, leaving 13 bases between the germline ends. From germline, CDR1 is MNHNS and CDR2 SASEGT. This CDR3 is built from 12 residues. The CDR3 nucleotides read TGTGCCGCCCAGTCCCCAACCTACGAGCAGTACTTC. This translates into CAAQSPTYEQYF.

The rearrangement uses TRBV13 and TRBJ2-3; D not resolved. This CDR3 comprises 13 residues. The ends were cut back, 6 bases at V and 10 bases at J, with 17 bases in the middle. CDR1 is PRHDT, CDR2 FYEKMQ, per germline (reference sequence). The CDR3 DNA follows: TGTGCCAGCAGAATAGGCCCGAGCTACGCGCAGTATTTT. This encodes CASRIGPSYAQYF.

This sequence joins TRBV3-1 and TRBJ1-2, with unresolved D. V was pared by 6 bases and J by 2 bases, with 13 bases between. Germline V gene sequence: CDR1 LGHDT, CDR2 YNNKEL (reference sequence). The CDR3 is 14 amino acids. CDR3 in DNA: TGTGCCAGCAGTGATCTGACCGGGAACTATGGCTACACCTTC. Encoded protein: CASSDLTGNYGYTF.

This clonotype has at least ten counts. The CDR3, as DNA: TGTGCCAGCAGTCCCCAGGTCGGCAGCTCCTACGAGCAGTACTTC. Its translation is CASSPQVGSSYEQYF. The J gene is TRBJ2-7, the V gene TRBV28; D is unclear. Trimming took 5 bases from V and 0 from J, leaving 14 bases between them. CDR1 and CDR2 (germline): MDHEN, SYDVKM. The CDR3 covers 15 residues. Complete variable domain (other parts from reference TRBV28 and TRBJ2-7): DVKVTQSSRYLVKRTGEKVFLECVQDMDHENMFWYRQDPGLGLRLIYFSYDVKMKEKGDIPEGYSVSREKKERFSLILESASTNQTSMYLCASSPQVGSSYEQYFGPGTRLTVT.

This clonotype has at least ten counts. This sequence joins TRBV2 and TRBJ2-5; 7 positions agree with TRBD2. V lost 4 bases and J lost 9; bases outside the gene matches: 5. The germline CDR1 and CDR2 sequences are SNHLY and FYNNEI. The CDR3 is 12 residues long. The CDR3 region has the DNA TGTGCCAGCAGTGCGTCGACTAGCCCCCAGTACTTC. It codes for CASSASTSPQYF.

This clonotype was seen many times. The chain joins TRBV28 to TRBJ2-2; D might be TRBD2 (5 bases). The CDR3 has 13 amino acids. V shed 8 bases and J shed 1 base, with 8 bases lying between them. Looked up from germline, CDR1 is MDHEN and CDR2 is SYDVKM. The CDR3 here is CASEDLNTGELFF. CDR3 bases: TGTGCCAGCGAGGACTTGAACACCGGGGAGCTGTTTTTT.

This sequence joins TRBV7-9 and TRBJ2-7; D is tentatively TRBD1 or TRBD2 (5 bases each). V lost 1 base to trimming and J lost 13 bases, with 14 bases between them. CDR3 size: 12 residues. Per the germline V gene, CDR1 is SEHNR and CDR2 is FQNEAQ (reference sequence). The CDR3 region is CASSLGDPLFYF. CDR3 DNA: TGTGCCAGCAGCTTAGGGGACCCCCTCTTTTACTTC.

This clonotype was observed many times. The chain carries TRBV7-9 and TRBJ1-1; D perhaps matches TRBD1 (5 bases). There are 12 residues in the CDR3. CDR1 is SEHNR and CDR2 is FQNEAQ in the germline V gene (reference sequence). The V end lost 5 bases, the J end lost 6 bases, and 10 bases lay between the germline ends. CDR3 loop: CASSQDSPEAFF. CDR3 nucleotide sequence: TGTGCCAGCAGCCAAGACAGTCCTGAAGCTTTCTTT. Together with reference TRBV7-9 and TRBJ1-1, the CDR3 gives the full variable domain: DTGVSQNPRHKITKRGQNVTFRCDPISEHNRLYWYRQTLGQGPEFLTYFQNEAQLEKSRLLSDRFSAERPKGSFSTLEIQRTEQGDSAMYLCASSQDSPEAFFGQGTRLTVV.

The chain employs TRBV12-3 or TRBV12-4 and TRBJ2-1, with D possibly TRBD2 on 5 matching bases. The CDR3 spans 15 residues. V was trimmed by 7 bases and J by 0 bases, leaving 13 bases between them. The CDR3 sequence: CASNQGGLSYNEQFF. Written as DNA, the CDR3 is TGTGCCAGCAACCAAGGAGGCCTCTCCTACAATGAGCAGTTCTTC.

There are many counts of this clonotype. CDR3 DNA sequence: TGTGCCAGCAGTCTGGACAATCTGCGGGAAAAACTGTTTTTT. It is translated as CASSLDNLREKLFF. The chain links TRBV28 to TRBJ1-4; D may be TRBD1 (5 bases). Germline assignment: CDR1 MDHEN and CDR2 SYDVKM. Trimming removed 5 bases from V and 8 bases from J, with 15 bases in between. CDR3 length equals 14 residues.

This clonotype was seen many times. The chain carries TRBV29-1 and TRBJ1-4; 9 nucleotides match TRBD1. CDR3 size: 12 residues. CDR1 and CDR2 (germline): SQVTM, ANQGSEA. V shed 7 bases and J 10 bases; nucleotides not matched to a gene: 7. The CDR3 loop reads CSASTGGLKLFF. The CDR3 coding sequence is TGCAGCGCCTCGACAGGGGGTTTAAAACTGTTTTTT.